What follows are 8 T cell receptor beta chains derived from one specimen sequenced in a study of cytomegalovirus exposure and HLA in healthy donors. The method was immunoSEQ multiplex PCR; TCRdb's version includes in-frame clones alone and lacks a portion of them. The data contain fewer than 100,000 clones, approximately 90% of them singletons. Sequencing was done on a sample of PBMCs. The receptors derive from a man aged 25 to 40 in good health and CMV-seronegative.

The chain is built from TRBV13 and TRBJ2-7, with 8 nucleotides matching TRBD1. CDR1 is PRHDT and CDR2 is FYEKMQ in the germline V gene (reference sequence). The trim removed 7 bases at V and 4 bases at J, leaving 9 bases unmatched. The CDR3 is made up of 14 amino acids. The CDR3 coding sequence is TGTGCCAGCACCTGGGCAGGGGGCTCTTACGAGCAGTACTTC. Protein: CASTWAGGSYEQYF.

The chain carries TRBV7-9 and TRBJ1-3; no firm D call. Trimming shortened V by 5 bases and J by 4 bases, and 15 bases separated the two germline ends. Germline V gene sequence: CDR1 SEHNR, CDR2 FQNEAQ (reference sequence). The CDR3 covers 15 residues. The CDR3 sequence is CASSPARTVGNTIYF. Here the CDR3 DNA reads TGTGCCAGCAGCCCAGCCAGGACTGTGGGAAACACCATATATTTT.

The V call is TRBV5-1, the J call TRBJ1-6; possible D gene TRBD1, 6 bases. CDR1 and CDR2 from the germline V gene are SGHRS and YFSETQ. This CDR3 is 14 amino acids long. V was pared by 0 bases and J by 9 bases, with 10 bases between. The CDR3 sequence is CASSLDRVPSPLHF. The DNA for the CDR3 is TGCGCCAGCAGCTTGGACAGGGTCCCTTCACCCCTCCACTTT.

The chain has TRBV5-1 and TRBJ2-2; possibly TRBD1 for D (6 bases). In germline, CDR1 is SGHRS, CDR2 YFSETQ. The CDR3 is made up of 15 amino acids. Trimming cost V 0 bases and J 7 bases, with 13 bases left between them. The CDR3 here is CASSLEGRGGGELFF. In nucleotides, the CDR3 is TGCGCCAGCAGCTTGGAAGGCAGGGGTGGCGGGGAGCTGTTTTTT.

This chain links TRBV5-5 with TRBJ1-5; D gene ambiguous. Trimming pared 2 bases from V and 7 bases from J, leaving 16 bases between. CDR1 is SGHKS, CDR2 YYEKEE, per germline (reference sequence). The CDR3 length is 15 residues. The CDR3 nucleotides read TGTGCCAGCAGCTTCGAGGGCAGAGGGCAACAGCCCCAGCATTTT. This gives the protein CASSFEGRGQQPQHF.

The chain joins TRBV28 to TRBJ1-2; D is unresolved. With 6 bases removed from V and 4 bases from J, the gap between germline ends came to 12 bases. The germline V gene encodes CDR1 MDHEN and CDR2 SYDVKM. The CDR3 runs to 13 residues. The CDR3 protein is CASSLEFGYGYTF. The CDR3 DNA reads TGTGCCAGCAGCCTCGAGTTCGGCTATGGCTACACCTTC.

The chain is built from TRBV11-2 and TRBJ1-2; TRBD1 agrees at 7 bases. CDR3 size: 14 residues. From germline, CDR1 is SGHAT and CDR2 FQNNGV. V lost 10 bases, J lost 4 bases, and 12 bases stayed unmatched. Here the CDR3 DNA reads TGTGCCACCTGTCGGGGACAGTTCTTCTATGGCTACACCTTC. Translated: CATCRGQFFYGYTF.

V gene TRBV19 combines with J gene TRBJ1-6; TRBD1 aligns across 9 bases. CDR1 is LNHDA and CDR2 is SQIVND in the germline V gene (reference sequence). The V gene end was trimmed by 5 bases and the J gene end by 9 bases; junction bases not matched to a gene: 8. This CDR3 has 15 residues. The DNA of the CDR3 is TGTGCCAGTAGTTTCCTACAGGGGGCGGGTTCACCCCTCCACTTT. Protein: CASSFLQGAGSPLHF.